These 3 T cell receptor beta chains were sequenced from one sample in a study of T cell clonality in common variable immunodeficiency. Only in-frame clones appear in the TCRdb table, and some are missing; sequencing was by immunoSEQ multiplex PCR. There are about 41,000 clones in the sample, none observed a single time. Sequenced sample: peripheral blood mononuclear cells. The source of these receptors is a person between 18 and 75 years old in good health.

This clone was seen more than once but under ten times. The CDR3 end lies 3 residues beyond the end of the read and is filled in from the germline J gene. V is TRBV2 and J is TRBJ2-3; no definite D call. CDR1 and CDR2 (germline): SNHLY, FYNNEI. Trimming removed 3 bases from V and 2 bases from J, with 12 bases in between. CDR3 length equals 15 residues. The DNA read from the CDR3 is TGTGCCAGCAGTGACAGACAAGCCCTCACAGATACG. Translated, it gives CASSDRQALTDT. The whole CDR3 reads CASSDRQALTDTQYF.

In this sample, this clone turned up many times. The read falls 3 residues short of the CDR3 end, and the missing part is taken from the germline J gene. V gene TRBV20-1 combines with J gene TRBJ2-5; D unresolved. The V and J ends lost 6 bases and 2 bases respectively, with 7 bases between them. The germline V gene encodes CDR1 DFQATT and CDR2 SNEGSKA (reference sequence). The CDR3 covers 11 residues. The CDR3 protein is CSAPLQETQYF. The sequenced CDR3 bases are TGCAGTGCCCCCCTACAAGAGACC.

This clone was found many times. The sequenced part of the CDR3 DNA is TGTGCCAGCAGACGACTAGCGGGATATGGGGATACG. Protein: CASRRLAGYGDT. The whole CDR3 protein reads CASRRLAGYGDTQYF. The chain links TRBV6-2 or TRBV6-3 to TRBJ2-3, with 11 bases identical to TRBD2. The read gets to within 3 residues of the CDR3 end, and the germline J gene fills in the rest. The CDR3 loop spans 15 amino acids. Germline V gene sequence: CDR1 MNHEY, CDR2 SVGEGT. The trim removed 6 bases at V and 6 bases at J, leaving 8 bases unmatched.